A single sample is the source of the 4 T cell receptor beta chains below, sequenced in a study of CD8 T cells in Susac syndrome. RNA amounts of about 0.5 to 1 ug underwent reverse transcription with random hexamers. TCRdb called the immunoSEQ multiplex PCR reads again in MiXCR, with one record for every CDR3 protein. The data hold about 190,000 distinct CDR3 sequences, with 90% to 97% observed a single time. The source material was CD4+ T cells from PBMCs. These TCRs come from a human donor with Susac syndrome.

This chain links TRBV7-2 with TRBJ2-1, with TRBD2 matching over 9 bases. The J segment lost 7 bases and the V segment lost 3 bases, leaving 4 bases of the junction unmatched. The CDR3 is 14 residues long. The V gene's germline CDR1 is SGHTA and CDR2 FQGNSA. The CDR3 DNA sequence: TGTGCCAGCAGCTTGCGGCGGGGGGGTAATGAGCAGTTCTTC. Translation: CASSLRRGGNEQFF.

V gene TRBV4-1 combines with J gene TRBJ2-3; the D is unclear. This CDR3 comprises 15 residues. Germline-derived CDR1 and CDR2 are MGHRA and YSYEKL. V lost 1 base to trimming and J lost 1 base, with 9 bases between them. The CDR3: CASSQGVIGTDTQYF. CDR3 nucleotide sequence: TGCGCCAGCAGCCAAGGGGTGATTGGCACAGATACGCAGTATTTT.

The rearrangement joins TRBV20-1 to TRBJ2-3; 12 bases map to TRBD2. From germline, CDR1 is DFQATT and CDR2 SNEGSKA (reference sequence). The CDR3 spans 14 residues. V lost 6 bases, J lost 2 bases, and 3 bases stayed unmatched. CDR3 residues: CSARTSGDTDTQYF. The CDR3 nucleotides are TGCAGTGCACGGACTAGCGGGGACACAGATACGCAGTATTTT.

This chain connects TRBV11-2 to TRBJ2-2; D is ambiguous. Germline V gives CDR1 SGHAT, CDR2 FQNNGV. The CDR3 runs to 16 residues. Trimming took off 1 base at V and 0 bases at J, with 9 bases between the two ends. The CDR3 sequence is CASSLGLGSNTGELFF. The CDR3 DNA sequence: TGTGCCAGCAGCTTAGGTCTCGGATCGAACACCGGGGAGCTGTTTTTT.